This T cell receptor beta chain was captured in a study of T cell changes during pregnancy in multiple sclerosis. Assay used: immunoSEQ multiplex PCR; TCRdb lists only in-frame clones, some missing. Found here are about 120,000 clones, 90% to 95% of them singletons; the top ten hold roughly 5.7%. V trimming: 4 bases; J trimming: 7 bases; junction bases outside the gene matches: 4. The CDR3 extends over 14 amino acids. The germline gives CDR1 SGHVS, CDR2 FNYEAQ. The TCR was taken from a female donor with multiple sclerosis, enrolled in a pregnancy study. The J gene is TRBJ2-1, the V gene TRBV7-6; TRBD1 aligns across 10 bases. The input for sequencing was peripheral blood, taken before pregnancy. CDR3 DNA: TGTGCCAGCAGCTCCGGGACAGGGGCGAATGAGCAGTTCTTC. Its protein is CASSSGTGANEQFF.